A selection of T cell receptor beta chains follows, all from one sample in a study of cytomegalovirus exposure and HLA in healthy donors. TCRdb's table, derived via immunoSEQ multiplex PCR, lists solely in-frame clones and lacks some. Of about 160,000 clones in the sample, 70% to 90% were seen once. The sequencing input was PBMCs. Receptors originate from a woman in her 30s in good health and CMV-seronegative. CDR3s include the opening cysteine and the closing phenylalanine or tryptophan. D genes are given only for firm matches. Size tells how often a clone was seen (once, few, many) or the class of an expanded clone, and some rows leave it out.

>NA|TRBV6-1|TRBJ2-7|NA
TGTGCCAGCAGTGCATTGTCAGGGGTCGAGCAGTACTTC
CASSALSGVEQYF
>TRBD1|TRBV6-5|TRBJ2-5|NA
TGTGCCAGCAGTTACCGCTCAGGGGGCCCCGAGACCCAGTACTTC
CASSYRSGGPETQYF
>NA|TRBV19|TRBJ1-1|NA
TGTGCCAGTAGTACGTCCTCGGGCACTGAAGCTTTCTTT
CASSTSSGTEAFF
>NA|TRBV5-1|TRBJ2-2|NA
TGCGCCAGCAGCTTGGCCGACAAGAACACCGGGGAGCTGTTTTTT
CASSLADKNTGELFF
>TRBD1|TRBV5-4|TRBJ1-5|NA
TGTGCCAGCAGCACGGGGGGTACAGGGGGCTCAACGGGGCCCCAGCATTTT
CASSTGGTGGSTGPQHF
>NA|TRBV7-2|TRBJ1-1|NA
TGTGCCAGCAGCTTCTTGGACAGTCCTGAAGCTTTCTTT
CASSFLDSPEAFF
>NA|TRBV11-2|TRBJ1-1|NA
TGTGCCAGCAGCTTAGACATGGGGACTGAAGCTTTCTTT
CASSLDMGTEAFF
>TRBD1|TRBV29-1|TRBJ2-7|NA
TGCAGCGCCGCGACAGGGGAAGGGTACGAGCAGTACTTC
CSAATGEGYEQYF
>TRBD1|TRBV5-4|TRBJ2-7|NA
TGTGCCAGCAGGAGGGGACAGCTACCCTACGAGCAGTACTTC
CASRRGQLPYEQYF
>NA|TRBV9|TRBJ2-4|once
TGTGCCAGCAGCGTAGGCCCCCCGGGACCACAAAACATTCAGTACTTC
CASSVGPPGPQNIQYF
>NA|TRBV7-2|TRBJ2-1|once
TGTGCCAGCAGCTTTGGGATTAACTCCTACAATGAGCAGTTCTTC
CASSFGINSYNEQFF
>NA|TRBV4-1|TRBJ2-3|NA
TGCGCCAGCAGCCAACAATCCACCCCTAGCACAGATACGCAGTATTTT
CASSQQSTPSTDTQYF
>TRBD1|TRBV28|TRBJ2-3|NA
TGTGCCAGCAGTTTAGGACCAGGGGGCTTTAGCACAGATACGCAGTATTTT
CASSLGPGGFSTDTQYF
>TRBD1|TRBV6-1|TRBJ2-5|NA
TGTGCCAGCACCGCTGTGACAGGGAGCCGAGAGACCCAGTACTTC
CASTAVTGSRETQYF
>NA|TRBV27|TRBJ1-4|NA
TGTGCCAGCAGGCCAAACAACCAACAGGGAGGAGAAAAACTGTTTTTT
CASRPNNQQGGEKLFF
>TRBD1|TRBV5-1|TRBJ2-2|NA
TGCGCCAGCAGCTCCGTTGACAGGGACGGGGCCGGGGAGCTGTTTTTT
CASSSVDRDGAGELFF
>NA|TRBV7-7|TRBJ2-7|NA
TGTGCTAGCAGCTTACAGGAGGGAATCCCCTACGAGCAGTACTTC
CASSLQEGIPYEQYF
>NA|TRBV7-8|TRBJ2-3|NA
TGTGCCAGCAGCTCCGGGGTTTACTCAGATACGCAGTATTTT
CASSSGVYSDTQYF
>NA|TRBV28|TRBJ1-3|NA
TGTGCCACCCACCGAGCAGGGGTCTCTGGAAACACCATATATTTT
CATHRAGVSGNTIYF
>TRBD2|TRBV6-5|TRBJ2-7|once
TGTGCCAGCAGTTACTCATCTAGCGGGGATTACGAGCAGTACTTC
CASSYSSSGDYEQYF
>NA|TRBV29-1|TRBJ2-1|NA
TGCAGCGTTGAAAAAGGGGGATCCGAGCAGTTCTTC
CSVEKGGSEQFF
>TRBD1|TRBV28|TRBJ2-1|NA
TGTGCCAGCAGTACCACAGACAGGGTTTTTGGCAATGAGCAGTTCTTC
CASSTTDRVFGNEQFF
>NA|TRBV25-1|TRBJ2-5|NA
TGTGCCAGCATCGACCAAGAGACCCAGTACTTC
CASIDQETQYF
>NA|TRBV4-3|TRBJ1-3|NA
TGCGCCAGCAGCCAAGGGACCGTCGACTCTGGAAACACCATATATTTT
CASSQGTVDSGNTIYF
>NA|TRBV5-6|TRBJ1-1|NA
TGTGCCAGCATACTTTATGACAACTTACTCACTGAAGCTTTCTTT
CASILYDNLLTEAFF
>TRBD1|TRBV28|TRBJ1-5|NA
TGTGCCACCGCAGGGGGTTATCAGCCCCAGCATTTT
CATAGGYQPQHF
>NA|TRBV15|TRBJ1-4|NA
TGTGCCACCAGCAGAGTCCCGGGAACTAATGAAAAACTGTTTTTT
CATSRVPGTNEKLFF
>NA|TRBV29-1|TRBJ2-2|NA
TGCAGCGGTGGGGCCGCCGTGGGAGGGGAGCTGTTTTTT
CSGGAAVGGELFF